This section outlines one T cell receptor beta chain sequence together with its context. Profiling relied on immunoSEQ multiplex PCR, and the TCRdb table lists in-frame clones only, not all of them. Among more than 200,000 clones listed, around 87% were seen once. This CDR3 comprises 16 residues. Germline-derived CDR1 and CDR2 are SGDLS and YYNGEE. The ends lost 4 bases at V and 3 bases at J; junction bases unmatched: 11. The record originates from a study of blood T cell repertoires in COVID-19. This clonotype originated in a man younger than 45 in a cohort exposed to, infected with or recovered from COVID-19 (not recorded which). The V and J genes are TRBV9 and TRBJ2-7, with 9 nucleotides matching TRBD2. Sequencing used PBMCs or T cells enriched from blood (not recorded which). CDR3 residues: CASSPGGLAGHYEQYF. In DNA form, the CDR3 reads TGTGCCAGCAGCCCTGGGGGGCTAGCGGGGCACTACGAGCAGTACTTC.